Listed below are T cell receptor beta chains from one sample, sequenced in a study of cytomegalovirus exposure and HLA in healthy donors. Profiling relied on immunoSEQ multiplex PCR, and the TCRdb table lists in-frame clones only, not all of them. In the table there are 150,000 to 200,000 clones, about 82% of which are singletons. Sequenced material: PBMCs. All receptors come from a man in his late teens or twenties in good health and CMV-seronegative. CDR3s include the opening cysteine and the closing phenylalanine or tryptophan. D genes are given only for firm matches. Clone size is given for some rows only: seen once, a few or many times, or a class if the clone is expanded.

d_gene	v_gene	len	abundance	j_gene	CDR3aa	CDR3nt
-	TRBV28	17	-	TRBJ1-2	CASSSPSDRQSPYGYTF	TGTGCCAGCAGTTCTCCATCCGACAGGCAGAGCCCCTATGGCTACACCTTC
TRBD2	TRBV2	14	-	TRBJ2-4	CASNELAGGNIQYF	TGTGCCAGCAACGAACTAGCGGGAGGGAACATTCAGTACTTC
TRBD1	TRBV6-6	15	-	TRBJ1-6	CASSLSGTDNSPLHF	TGTGCCAGCAGTCTGTCCGGGACAGATAATTCACCCCTCCACTTT
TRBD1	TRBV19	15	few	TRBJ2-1	CASSLRQGDHNEQFF	TGTGCCAGTAGCCTTAGGCAGGGGGACCACAATGAGCAGTTCTTC
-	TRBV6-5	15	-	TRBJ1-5	CASSSTGNSNQPQHF	TGTGCCAGCAGTTCTACAGGGAATAGCAATCAGCCCCAGCATTTT
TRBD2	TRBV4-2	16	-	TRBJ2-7	CASSQDLSGLGGEQYF	TGTGCCAGCAGCCAAGATCTGAGCGGGTTGGGGGGGGAGCAGTACTTC
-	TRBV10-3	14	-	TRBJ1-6	CAISEGQSYSPLHF	TGTGCCATCAGTGAGGGGCAGTCCTATTCACCCCTCCACTTT
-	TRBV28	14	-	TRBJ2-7	CASSPPGSSYEQYF	TGTGCCAGCAGCCCCCCGGGGAGCTCCTACGAGCAGTACTTC
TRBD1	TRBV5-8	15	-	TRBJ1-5	CASSHRGLGNQPQHF	TGTGCCAGCAGCCACAGGGGGCTAGGCAATCAGCCCCAGCATTTT
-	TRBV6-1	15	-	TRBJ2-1	CASTKVGGPGNEQFF	TGTGCCAGCACCAAAGTCGGGGGGCCCGGCAATGAGCAGTTCTTC
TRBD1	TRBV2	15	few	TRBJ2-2	CASSSGGANTGELFF	TGTGCCAGCAGTTCAGGGGGCGCGAACACCGGGGAGCTGTTTTTT
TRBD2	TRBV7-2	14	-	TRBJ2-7	CASSPSGISYEQYF	TGTGCCAGCAGCCCTAGCGGGATTTCCTACGAGCAGTACTTC